A single sample gave rise to the 20 T cell receptor beta chains below, sequenced in a study of blood T cell repertoires in COVID-19. The assay was immunoSEQ multiplex PCR, and TCRdb's table has in-frame clones only and misses some. The table includes around 70,000 clones, around 88% detected once. The specimen was peripheral blood. Every receptor here comes from a woman older than 75 with active or convalescent COVID-19.

This chain uses TRBV24-1 with TRBJ2-5, with 8 bases lining up with TRBD1. The CDR3 runs to 16 residues. Germline lookup yields CDR1 KGHDR and CDR2 SFDVKD. With V trimmed by 3 bases and J by 5 bases, 10 bases remained unmatched. The CDR3: CATSDDRGHRGETQYF. The CDR3 bases are TGTGCCACCAGTGATGACAGGGGTCACAGGGGGGAGACCCAGTACTTC.

This sequence joins TRBV5-1 and TRBJ2-1, with 9 bases matching TRBD1. The CDR3 length is 15 residues. V was pared by 4 bases and J by 3 bases, with 5 bases of the junction left unmatched. CDR1 SGHRS and CDR2 YFSETQ come from the germline V gene. As DNA, the CDR3 is TGCGCCAGCAGCCCCCTGACAGGGGGCTACAATGAGCAGTTCTTC. Protein sequence: CASSPLTGGYNEQFF. Based on the CDR3 plus reference TRBV5-1 and TRBJ2-1, the full variable domain is KAGVTQTPRYLIKTRGQQVTLSCSPISGHRSVSWYQQTPGQGLQFLFEYFSETQRNKGNFPGRFSGRQFSNSRSEMNVSTLELGDSALYLCASSPLTGGYNEQFFGPGTRLTVL.

The gene calls are TRBV19 and TRBJ1-2; TRBD1 aligns across 9 bases. The V segment lost 8 bases and the J segment 4 bases; nucleotides outside the gene matches: 5. There are 13 residues in the CDR3. Germline lookup yields CDR1 LNHDA and CDR2 SQIVND (reference sequence). CDR3 protein: CASGQGSGYGYTF. DNA of the CDR3: TGTGCCAGTGGACAGGGGTCTGGCTATGGCTACACCTTC. The full variable domain, in which reference TRBV19 and TRBJ1-2 provide the parts outside the CDR3, is DGGITQSPKYLFRKEGQNVTLSCEQNLNHDAMYWYRQDPGQGLRLIYYSQIVNDFQKGDIAEGYSVSREKKESFPLTVTSAQKNPTAFYLCASGQGSGYGYTFGSGTRLTVV.

The CDR3: CASSLAKNIQYF. CDR3 nucleotide sequence: TGTGCCAGCAGTCTAGCCAAAAACATTCAGTACTTC. This sequence joins TRBV2 and TRBJ2-4; D unresolved. Trimming shortened V by 5 bases and J by 0 bases, and 2 bases separated the two germline ends. From germline, CDR1 is SNHLY and CDR2 FYNNEI. The CDR3 consists of 12 residues.

The rearrangement joins TRBV18 to TRBJ2-2, with a tentative D call TRBD2 (6 bases). Trimming pared 3 bases from V and 4 bases from J, leaving 15 bases between. This CDR3 has 16 amino acids. From germline, CDR1 is KGHSH and CDR2 LQKENI. CDR3 protein: CASSPLGGLPTGELFF. The DNA for the CDR3 is TGTGCCAGCTCACCCCTTGGGGGACTCCCCACCGGGGAGCTGTTTTTT.

The chain carries TRBV6-5 and TRBJ2-2; 7 positions agree with TRBD1. V lost 5 bases and J lost 2; bases outside the gene matches: 2. The CDR3 has 14 amino acids. Germline V gene lookup returns CDR1 MNHEY and CDR2 SVGAGI. The DNA for the CDR3 is TGTGCCAGCAGTCGGACAGGCAACACCGGGGAGCTGTTTTTT. Translated: CASSRTGNTGELFF.

The gene calls are TRBV5-1 and TRBJ2-5; 9 bases are a match to TRBD2. J lost 4 bases, V lost 7 bases, and 8 bases had no gene match. The CDR3 extends over 14 amino acids. Germline values: CDR1 SGHRS, CDR2 YFSETQ. The CDR3 reads CASLSGSGGETQYF. CDR3 DNA sequence: TGCGCCAGCCTTAGCGGGAGCGGCGGAGAGACCCAGTACTTC.

The chain joins TRBV7-9 to TRBJ1-1; 7 bases agree with TRBD1. The CDR3 length is 15 residues. Germline assignment: CDR1 SEHNR and CDR2 FQNEAQ (reference sequence). The trim removed 1 base at V and 1 base at J, leaving 3 bases unmatched. The CDR3 reads CASSLGDSRNTEAFF. The CDR3 DNA reads as TGTGCCAGCAGCTTAGGGGACAGCCGGAACACTGAAGCTTTCTTT. The variable domain in full, completed from reference TRBV7-9 and TRBJ1-1, reads DTGVSQNPRHKITKRGQNVTFRCDPISEHNRLYWYRQTLGQGPEFLTYFQNEAQLEKSRLLSDRFSAERPKGSFSTLEIQRTEQGDSAMYLCASSLGDSRNTEAFFGQGTRLTVV.

This clone is a singleton in its sample. This CDR3 is CASSARDRANSPLHF. Here the CDR3 DNA reads TGTGCCAGCAGCGCCCGGGACAGGGCGAATTCACCCCTCCACTTT. The rearrangement uses TRBV9 and TRBJ1-6; 9 bases align to TRBD1. With 3 bases clipped from V and 7 bases from J, the junction kept 5 bases outside the gene matches. The CDR3 sequence is 15 residues long. From germline, CDR1 is SGDLS and CDR2 YYNGEE.

V gene TRBV19 combines with J gene TRBJ1-5; 9 positions agree with TRBD1. CDR1 is LNHDA, CDR2 SQIVND, per germline (reference sequence). The ends lost 6 bases at V and 3 bases at J; junction bases unmatched: 9. This CDR3 is 16 amino acids long. CDR3 sequence reads: CASRGDRASHNQPQHF. The CDR3 nucleotides are TGTGCCAGTAGGGGGGACAGGGCGTCACACAATCAGCCCCAGCATTTT.

This chain connects TRBV7-2 to TRBJ2-3, with D unclear. There are 14 residues in the CDR3. Germline CDR1 is SGHTA and CDR2 is FQGNSA. Trimming took 1 base from V and 2 from J, leaving 7 bases between them. CDR3 sequence: CASSLDRFTDTQYF. The CDR3 nucleotides read TGTGCCAGCAGCTTAGATCGTTTCACAGATACGCAGTATTTT.

The genes are TRBV6-2 or TRBV6-3 and TRBJ1-2; D not resolved. This CDR3 is 15 amino acids long. CDR1 MNHEY and CDR2 SVGEGT come from the germline V gene. The ends were cut back, 1 base at V and 4 bases at J, with 13 bases in the middle. This CDR3 reads CASSYYPRVFYGYTF. CDR3 coding DNA: TGTGCCAGCAGTTACTATCCTCGGGTGTTCTATGGCTACACCTTC.

The V gene is TRBV24-1, the J gene TRBJ2-1; the D gene is possibly TRBD1 (6 bases). The ends were cut back, 3 bases at V and 8 bases at J, with 16 bases in the middle. Germline lookup yields CDR1 KGHDR and CDR2 SFDVKD. The CDR3 loop spans 15 amino acids. CDR3 sequence: CATSDRIDRIHEQFF. CDR3 bases: TGTGCCACCAGTGATCGAATTGACAGGATCCATGAGCAGTTCTTC.

This chain uses TRBV27 with TRBJ1-6, with TRBD1 matching 7 bases. V trimming: 6 bases; J trimming: 7 bases; junction bases outside the gene matches: 9. The CDR3 runs to 15 residues. Germline CDR1 MNHEY, CDR2 SMNVEV (reference sequence). The CDR3 loop is CASSGSGQANSPLHF. The CDR3, as DNA: TGTGCCAGCAGCGGTAGTGGACAGGCAAATTCACCCCTCCACTTT.

J is TRBJ2-7 and V is TRBV29-1; 9 nucleotides align to TRBD2. The J segment lost 3 bases and the V segment lost 4 bases, leaving 4 bases of the junction unmatched. In germline, CDR1 is SQVTM, CDR2 ANQGSEA. The CDR3 runs to 13 residues. CDR3 DNA: TGCAGCGTTGGACTAGCGGAAATCTACGAGCAGTACTTC. Translating gives CSVGLAEIYEQYF.

The chain recombines TRBV19 with TRBJ2-5, with D tentatively TRBD1 (7 bases). Germline V CDR1 and CDR2: LNHDA, SQIVND (reference sequence). Trimming took off 3 bases at V and 4 bases at J, with 12 bases between the two ends. This CDR3 has 14 amino acids. Written as DNA, the CDR3 is TGTGCCAGTAGTATCGCCAGGGGGGCAGAGACCCAGTACTTC. Translation gives CASSIARGAETQYF.

The J gene is TRBJ1-2, the V gene TRBV6-5, with 7 nucleotides matching TRBD1. CDR1 is MNHEY and CDR2 is SVGAGI in the germline V gene. The CDR3 consists of 15 residues. J was trimmed by 7 bases and V by 6 bases; bases with no gene match: 14. CDR3 region: CASRNTGEWGSGYTF. Here the CDR3 DNA reads TGTGCCAGCAGGAATACAGGGGAATGGGGGAGTGGCTACACCTTC.

J is TRBJ2-1 and V is TRBV25-1, with TRBD2 matching 12 bases. The junction had 10 bases not matched to a gene; V was cut back by 8 bases and J by 8 bases. This CDR3 contains 15 residues. Per the germline V gene, CDR1 is MGHDK and CDR2 is SYGVNS. CDR3 in amino acids: CASGTGASGRDEQFF. The CDR3 DNA sequence: TGTGCCAGCGGGACTGGGGCTAGCGGGAGGGATGAGCAGTTCTTC.

This clone appeared a few times. The J gene is TRBJ1-1, the V gene TRBV6-5, with TRBD1 as a possible D gene (6 bases). This CDR3 contains 15 residues. V was clipped by 2 bases and J by 0 bases, with 10 bases between them. Germline V gene data show CDR1 as MNHEY and CDR2 as SVGAGI. DNA for the CDR3: TGTGCCAGCAGTTACACAGGGACGGTGAACACTGAAGCTTTCTTT. Translation: CASSYTGTVNTEAFF.

The chain has TRBV5-1 and TRBJ1-1, with D maybe TRBD1 (5 bases). CDR1 SGHRS and CDR2 YFSETQ come from the germline V gene. The CDR3 loop spans 12 amino acids. V lost 4 bases to trimming and J lost 5 bases, with 9 bases between them. This CDR3 is CASSLGLTEAFF. The CDR3 DNA reads as TGCGCCAGCAGCCTGGGACTGACTGAAGCTTTCTTT.